These T cell receptor beta chains were read from a single sample in a study of T cells in tuberculosis. Repertoires were generated with immunoSEQ multiplex PCR, while TCRdb's copy carries only in-frame clones and drops some. The sample shows tens of thousands of clones, 80% to 95% of them seen only once. The sample comprised PBMCs. The receptors were sampled from a donor between 10 and 35 years old with latent tuberculosis or without tuberculosis infection. Some clones in this sample may be carry-over from other donors' samples. Each CDR3 is given with its conserved first and last residue. The D gene is left open where the match is weak. Part of the rows lack a size; the others show once, few, many or a class for expanded clones.

d_gene: .
abundance: .
j_gene: TRBJ2-5
len: 12
v_gene: TRBV30
CDR3aa: CAWRTAGETQYF
CDR3nt: TGTGCCTGGAGGACGGCCGGGGAGACCCAGTACTTC

d_gene: .
abundance: .
j_gene: TRBJ2-5
len: 14
v_gene: TRBV28
CDR3aa: CASSSPPREETQYF
CDR3nt: TGTGCCAGCAGTTCCCCCCCCAGGGAAGAGACCCAGTACTTC

d_gene: TRBD1
abundance: once
j_gene: TRBJ1-1
len: 14
v_gene: TRBV30
CDR3aa: CAWSVKGARTEAFF
CDR3nt: TGTGCCTGGAGTGTAAAGGGGGCGAGGACTGAAGCTTTCTTT

d_gene: .
abundance: .
j_gene: TRBJ1-2
len: 12
v_gene: TRBV5-5
CDR3aa: CASSFGVRGYTF
CDR3nt: TGTGCCAGCAGCTTCGGGGTACGGGGCTACACCTTC

d_gene: TRBD1
abundance: .
j_gene: TRBJ2-1
len: 14
v_gene: TRBV6-5
CDR3aa: CASSFIGTDNEQFF
CDR3nt: TGTGCCAGCAGTTTTATTGGGACAGACAATGAGCAGTTCTTC

d_gene: .
abundance: .
j_gene: TRBJ2-1
len: 16
v_gene: TRBV11-2
CDR3aa: CASSVTGSASYNEQFF
CDR3nt: TGTGCCAGCAGCGTAACAGGGTCGGCATCCTACAATGAGCAGTTCTTC

d_gene: .
abundance: .
j_gene: TRBJ1-1
len: 14
v_gene: TRBV2
CDR3aa: CASSEGGPVTEAFF
CDR3nt: TGTGCCAGCAGTGAAGGGGGGCCGGTCACTGAAGCTTTCTTT

d_gene: TRBD1
abundance: few
j_gene: TRBJ1-4
len: 15
v_gene: TRBV6-5
CDR3aa: CASSYGTAKREKLFF
CDR3nt: TGTGCCAGCAGTTACGGGACAGCAAAAAGGGAAAAACTGTTTTTT

d_gene: TRBD2
abundance: .
j_gene: TRBJ2-3
len: 18
v_gene: TRBV4-1
CDR3aa: CASSLGLAGGTSTDTQYF
CDR3nt: TGCGCCAGCAGCCTAGGGCTAGCGGGAGGCACTAGCACAGATACGCAGTATTTT

d_gene: TRBD2
abundance: .
j_gene: TRBJ2-3
len: 16
v_gene: TRBV28
CDR3aa: CASSLWGRGGTDTQYF
CDR3nt: TGTGCCAGCAGTTTATGGGGGCGGGGGGGCACAGATACGCAGTATTTT

d_gene: .
abundance: .
j_gene: TRBJ2-7
len: 14
v_gene: TRBV27
CDR3aa: CASSPSLSSYEQYF
CDR3nt: TGTGCCAGCAGTCCATCATTGAGCTCCTACGAGCAGTACTTC

d_gene: .
abundance: .
j_gene: TRBJ2-1
len: 13
v_gene: TRBV13
CDR3aa: CASSFREDNEQFF
CDR3nt: TGTGCCAGCAGCTTCCGGGAAGACAATGAGCAGTTCTTC

d_gene: .
abundance: few
j_gene: TRBJ1-5
len: 15
v_gene: TRBV4-2
CDR3aa: CASSQDQGNNQPQHF
CDR3nt: TGTGCCAGCAGCCAAGATCAGGGGAATAATCAGCCCCAGCATTTT

d_gene: TRBD2
abundance: .
j_gene: TRBJ2-7
len: 13
v_gene: TRBV5-8
CDR3aa: CASPLLADYEQYF
CDR3nt: TGTGCCAGTCCACTACTAGCGGACTACGAGCAGTACTTC

d_gene: TRBD1
abundance: .
j_gene: TRBJ1-2
len: 15
v_gene: TRBV11-2
CDR3aa: CASSFGQGANYGYTF
CDR3nt: TGTGCCAGCAGCTTTGGACAGGGGGCGAACTATGGCTACACCTTC

d_gene: .
abundance: .
j_gene: TRBJ2-5
len: 11
v_gene: TRBV30
CDR3aa: CACADQETQYF
CDR3nt: TGTGCCTGCGCAGACCAAGAGACCCAGTACTTC

d_gene: TRBD1
abundance: .
j_gene: TRBJ1-2
len: 15
v_gene: TRBV5-6
CDR3aa: CASSSQTGGQNGYTF
CDR3nt: TGTGCCAGCAGCTCCCAAACAGGGGGTCAGAATGGCTACACCTTC

d_gene: .
abundance: .
j_gene: TRBJ1-1
len: 14
v_gene: TRBV6-5
CDR3aa: CASSPTGLNTEAFF
CDR3nt: TGTGCCAGTTCGCCCACAGGGCTAAACACTGAAGCTTTCTTT

d_gene: .
abundance: .
j_gene: TRBJ2-3
len: 14
v_gene: TRBV6-4
CDR3aa: CASSESAGTDTQYF
CDR3nt: TGTGCCAGCAGTGAATCTGCGGGCACAGATACGCAGTATTTT

d_gene: .
abundance: .
j_gene: TRBJ1-1
len: 14
v_gene: TRBV4-1
CDR3aa: CASSQDRMNTEAFF
CDR3nt: TGCGCCAGCAGCCAAGACAGGATGAACACTGAAGCTTTCTTT

d_gene: .
abundance: few
j_gene: TRBJ2-2
len: 17
v_gene: TRBV5-1
CDR3aa: CASSLAGVGARTGELFF
CDR3nt: TGCGCCAGCAGCTTGGCCGGAGTGGGGGCAAGGACCGGGGAGCTGTTTTTT

d_gene: TRBD1
abundance: .
j_gene: TRBJ1-2
len: 14
v_gene: TRBV30
CDR3aa: CAWSGTGIGYGYTF
CDR3nt: TGTGCCTGGAGTGGGACAGGGATCGGCTATGGCTACACCTTC

d_gene: TRBD2
abundance: .
j_gene: TRBJ2-7
len: 16
v_gene: TRBV30
CDR3aa: CAWSRHQIAGAYEQYF
CDR3nt: TGTGCCTGGAGTCGACACCAGATAGCGGGGGCCTACGAGCAGTACTTC

d_gene: .
abundance: .
j_gene: TRBJ1-1
len: 13
v_gene: TRBV6-1
CDR3aa: CASSDGDTREAFF
CDR3nt: TGTGCCAGCAGTGACGGGGACACCCGTGAAGCTTTCTTT

d_gene: TRBD1
abundance: .
j_gene: TRBJ2-1
len: 14
v_gene: TRBV18
CDR3aa: CASSPRDSLNEQFF
CDR3nt: TGTGCCAGCTCCCCCCGGGACAGTCTAAATGAGCAGTTCTTC

d_gene: TRBD2
abundance: .
j_gene: TRBJ2-7
len: 15
v_gene: TRBV27
CDR3aa: CASSSYNGGTYEQYF
CDR3nt: TGTGCCAGCAGTTCCTACAACGGGGGGACCTACGAGCAGTACTTC

d_gene: .
abundance: .
j_gene: TRBJ2-5
len: 13
v_gene: TRBV18
CDR3aa: CASSRSGQETQYF
CDR3nt: TGTGCCAGCTCTCGCTCCGGGCAAGAGACCCAGTACTTC

d_gene: TRBD2
abundance: .
j_gene: TRBJ2-1
len: 15
v_gene: TRBV11-2
CDR3aa: CASSLDQRGNNEQFF
CDR3nt: TGTGCCAGCAGCTTAGACCAGCGGGGAAACAATGAGCAGTTCTTC

d_gene: .
abundance: .
j_gene: TRBJ2-5
len: 15
v_gene: TRBV5-1
CDR3aa: CASSWTGVTQETQYF
CDR3nt: TGCGCCAGCAGCTGGACGGGGGTCACGCAAGAGACCCAGTACTTC

d_gene: .
abundance: .
j_gene: TRBJ2-7
len: 15
v_gene: TRBV4-1
CDR3aa: CASSQEVETSYEQYF
CDR3nt: TGCGCCAGCAGCCAAGAAGTGGAGACTAGCTACGAGCAGTACTTC

d_gene: .
abundance: .
j_gene: TRBJ2-7
len: 17
v_gene: TRBV10-1
CDR3aa: CASSELSGLSLSYEQYF
CDR3nt: TGCGCCAGCAGTGAGCTGTCTGGTCTATCGCTCTCCTACGAGCAGTACTTC